The TCR beta chain under discussion was sequenced for a study of blood T cell repertoires in COVID-19. The repertoire was sequenced with immunoSEQ multiplex PCR; TCRdb's copy has only in-frame clones and lacks some. The sample lists a few hundred thousand clones; approximately 82% were seen once. V trimming: 2 bases; J trimming: 9 bases; junction bases outside the gene matches: 7. CDR3 length: 15 residues. Germline V CDR1 and CDR2: LGHDT, YNNKEL (reference sequence). Sequencing was performed on PBMCs or T cells enriched from blood (not recorded which). V gene TRBV3-1 (or the pseudogene TRBV3-2) combines with J gene TRBJ2-1, with 10 nucleotides matching TRBD2. The source is a middle-aged man who had been exposed to COVID-19. The CDR3 region is CASSQSSGSGVEQFF. The CDR3 nucleotides are TGTGCCAGCAGCCAATCTAGCGGGAGTGGAGTTGAGCAGTTCTTC.